Below, 27 T cell receptor beta chains from the same sample are listed, as sequenced in a study of T cells in Graves' hyperthyroidism and ophthalmopathy. RNA transcripts yielded amplified TCR beta CDR3 regions. The HTBI primer set drove a first-round RT-PCR of the TCR CDR3. Via MiXCR, TCRdb re-called the multiplex PCR reads, giving one row per CDR3 protein. Of about 570,000 distinct CDR3 sequences listed, 14% were seen once; the top ten hold about 15%. Sequencing used blood. These receptor sequences come from a woman between 40 and 50 years old with Graves' hyperthyroidism.

This clonotype was detected ten times or more. J is TRBJ1-1 and V is TRBV3-1; D remains ambiguous. CDR3 size: 14 residues. The germline V gene has CDR1 LGHDT and CDR2 YNNKEL (reference sequence). V shed 1 base and J shed 6 bases, with 12 bases lying between them. CDR3 protein: CASSQGTLGAEAFF. The CDR3 DNA is TGTGCCAGCAGCCAAGGGACCCTGGGCGCTGAAGCTTTCTTT.

This clonotype has ten or more counts. The rearrangement joins TRBV30 to TRBJ2-7; D remains ambiguous. The CDR3 is made up of 12 amino acids. The V gene lost 2 bases and the J gene lost 6 bases, with 11 bases spanning the gap. Germline values: CDR1 GTSNPN, CDR2 SVGIG (reference sequence). CDR3 region: CAWSFSAGEQYF. DNA of the CDR3: TGTGCCTGGAGTTTCAGCGCCGGCGAGCAGTACTTC.

The sample holds one count of this clonotype. The chain recombines TRBV27 with TRBJ2-3; D perhaps matches TRBD1 (6 bases). V was cut by 5 bases and J by 6 bases, with 18 bases left in between. The CDR3 runs to 15 residues. Germline V gives CDR1 MNHEY, CDR2 SMNVEV (reference sequence). The CDR3, as DNA: TGTGCCAGCAGTCCAGCTCCGGGACATACGGATACGCAGTATTTT. Translated: CASSPAPGHTDTQYF.

This clonotype was seen at least ten times. The genes are TRBV30 and TRBJ2-7, with D possibly being TRBD1 (6 bases). Germline CDR1 is GTSNPN and CDR2 is SVGIG (reference sequence). The CDR3 covers 15 residues. The V gene lost 0 bases and the J gene lost 4 bases, with 16 bases spanning the gap. The CDR3 DNA sequence: TGTGCCTGGAGTGTTGGGCAGGGGCGTGTATACGAGCAGTACTTC. As protein: CAWSVGQGRVYEQYF.

Written as DNA, the CDR3 is TGCAGTGCTAGAGATCAGATCCTCCGATTCCAAGAGACCCAGTACTTC. Its translation: CSARDQILRFQETQYF. This chain connects TRBV20-1 to TRBJ2-5, with unresolved D. The germline CDR1 and CDR2 sequences are DFQATT and SNEGSKA (reference sequence). V lost 0 bases and J lost 1, with 15 bases in between. This CDR3 contains 16 residues.

This rearrangement joins TRBV19 to TRBJ2-7; D gene unclear. The length of the CDR3 is 15 residues. Germline assignment: CDR1 LNHDA and CDR2 SQIVND (reference sequence). Trimming removed 7 bases at V and 6 bases at J, with 22 bases between. CDR3 residues: CASTPGWGKRVEQYF. The CDR3 coding sequence is TGTGCCAGTACCCCTGGGTGGGGTAAGAGAGTCGAGCAGTACTTC.

Only a few counts were recorded for this clonotype. The chain links TRBV4-1 to TRBJ1-3, with no clear D. V gave up 0 bases and J gave up 1 base, with 10 bases separating them. The CDR3 sequence is 16 residues long. The germline CDR1 and CDR2 sequences are MGHRA and YSYEKL. CDR3 in DNA: TGCGCCAGCAGCCAAGATCCGCGGTTGTCTGGAAACACCATATATTTT. Encoded protein: CASSQDPRLSGNTIYF.

This clonotype has a handful of counts. This chain connects TRBV19 to TRBJ2-3, with D perhaps given as TRBD1 or TRBD2 (6 bases each). The CDR3 runs to 15 residues. CDR1 and CDR2 from the germline V gene are LNHDA and SQIVND (reference sequence). Trimming took off 4 bases at V and 1 base at J, with 12 bases between the two ends. CDR3 DNA: TGTGCCAGTAGTAGGGGGGCGCCCCGCACAGATACGCAGTATTTT. This codes for CASSRGAPRTDTQYF.

This clonotype was found many times. The genes are TRBV20-1 and TRBJ2-1; 9 bases map to TRBD2. The germline gives CDR1 DFQATT, CDR2 SNEGSKA (reference sequence). CDR3 size: 17 residues. With 0 bases clipped from V and 5 bases from J, the junction kept 11 bases outside the gene matches. CDR3 DNA: TGCAGTGCTAGAGATCGGCTAGCGGGATATTCTCACAATGAGCAGTTCTTC. Residues: CSARDRLAGYSHNEQFF.

There are a few counts of this clonotype. The chain links TRBV25-1 to TRBJ2-7, with D tentatively TRBD2 (7 bases). V was clipped by 5 bases and J by 3 bases, with 17 bases between them. The CDR3 is 15 residues long. Per germline, CDR1 MGHDK and CDR2 SYGVNS. For the CDR3, the DNA is TGTGCCAGCAGTCCACAGGGAGGGAAGAACTACGAGCAGTACTTC. It specifies CASSPQGGKNYEQYF.

This clonotype was observed many times. CDR3 loop: CATSDSDRGGFYEQYF. The CDR3, as DNA: TGTGCCACCAGTGATTCGGACAGGGGCGGGTTCTACGAGCAGTACTTC. The chain links TRBV24-1 to TRBJ2-7; TRBD1 matches 9 bases. Germline V gives CDR1 KGHDR, CDR2 SFDVKD. This CDR3 has 16 residues. Losses at the gene ends were 2 bases for V and 3 bases for J; bases not matched to a gene: 7.

V usage is TRBV18 and J usage is TRBJ2-1, with TRBD2 identical over 9 bases. The CDR3 contains 14 residues. Germline V gives CDR1 KGHSH, CDR2 LQKENI. V lost 6 bases to trimming and J lost 3 bases; unmatched junction nucleotides: 3. CDR3 in amino acids: CASSRTSDYNEQFF. DNA for the CDR3: TGTGCCAGCTCCCGGACTAGCGACTACAATGAGCAGTTCTTC.

The sample holds many counts of this clonotype. The rearrangement uses TRBV20-1 and TRBJ2-3, with 8 bases fitting TRBD2. Germline V CDR1 and CDR2: DFQATT, SNEGSKA (reference sequence). V gave up 5 bases and J gave up 7 bases; unmatched junction bases: 14. This CDR3 comprises 15 residues. The CDR3 sequence: CSARRPSGRRNTQYF. The CDR3 region has the DNA TGCAGTGCTCGGCGACCGAGCGGGAGACGAAATACGCAGTATTTT.

This clonotype showed up many times. The V call is TRBV20-1, the J call TRBJ2-7; the D gene could be TRBD1 or TRBD2 (6 bases each). The germline V and J ends were trimmed by 4 bases and 6 bases, with 25 bases remaining between them. The CDR3 runs to 16 residues. Germline V CDR1 and CDR2: DFQATT, SNEGSKA (reference sequence). CDR3 sequence reads: CSATAILAERGFEQYF. The DNA for the CDR3 is TGCAGTGCTACCGCCATCTTAGCGGAGAGGGGGTTCGAGCAGTACTTC.

This clonotype was seen only a few times. The rearrangement joins TRBV28 to TRBJ1-5, with TRBD1 matching 9 bases. Germline V gene sequence: CDR1 MDHEN, CDR2 SYDVKM. This CDR3 has 17 amino acids. Germline trimming cut 5 bases from V and 4 bases from J; bases unmatched to any gene: 12. Here the CDR3 DNA reads TGTGCCAGCAGTGGGTCCGGGACAGGGTCGAGAAATCAGCCCCAGCATTTT. Encoded protein: CASSGSGTGSRNQPQHF.

On this clonotype itself: This sequence may be a read error, since a much larger clone differs from it by one base. Lacking the conserved final phenylalanine or tryptophan, this CDR3 likely reflects a read error. J is TRBJ2-1 and V is TRBV11-2; D gene unclear. Germline V CDR1 and CDR2: SGHAT, FQNNGV. Trimming stripped 1 base from V and 8 bases from J, with 6 bases between. The CDR3 sequence is 12 residues long. DNA for the CDR3: TGTGCCAGCAGCTTAGCGGTGGATGAGCAGTTCCTC. As protein: CASSLAVDEQFL.

The chain carries TRBV20-1 and TRBJ2-7; D is perhaps TRBD2 (5 bases). V lost 4 bases and J lost 5, with 18 bases in between. The germline gives CDR1 DFQATT, CDR2 SNEGSKA (reference sequence). CDR3 length: 14 amino acids. The CDR3 here is CSAIFLAGLDEQYF. For the CDR3, the DNA is TGCAGTGCTATATTCCTCGCGGGTCTGGACGAGCAGTACTTC.

The chain carries TRBV12-3 or TRBV12-4 and TRBJ1-2; D not certain. This CDR3 is 13 amino acids long. V lost 0 bases to trimming and J lost 8 bases, with 10 bases between them. CDR3 amino acids: CASSLAHLRGYTF. Written as DNA, the CDR3 is TGTGCCAGCAGTTTAGCCCATTTAAGGGGCTACACCTTC.

Notes on this clonotype: This sequence may be a read error, since a much larger clone differs from it by one base. This chain uses TRBV7-2 with TRBJ2-1; possibly TRBD1 for D (6 bases). The J call may be faulty, since TRBJ2-7 better matches the DNA end. Germline V lookup: CDR1 SGHTA, CDR2 FQGNSA. The CDR3 is 13 amino acids. CDR3 bases: TGTGCCAGCAGCTTGGACAGACCCAATGAGCAGTACTTC. This translates into CASSLDRPNEQYF.

This clonotype occurred a few times. The chain joins TRBV5-8 to TRBJ2-3; 12 nucleotides agree with TRBD2. The CDR3 has 19 residues. After removal of 1 base from V and 3 bases from J, the junction contained 12 bases not matched to a gene. Germline V gene sequence: CDR1 SGHTS, CDR2 YDEGEE. The CDR3 is CASSLRLAGGGVATDTQYF. CDR3 DNA sequence: TGTGCCAGCAGCTTGCGTCTAGCGGGAGGGGGAGTCGCGACAGATACGCAGTATTTT.

This clonotype was observed a few times. This CDR3 is CASSLGGLGTEAFF. CDR3 DNA: TGTGCCAGCAGTTTGGGGGGTCTTGGCACTGAAGCTTTCTTT. V and J are TRBV28 and TRBJ1-1; tentative D call: TRBD1 (5 bases). This CDR3 has 14 amino acids. Germline V gives CDR1 MDHEN, CDR2 SYDVKM. With 3 bases removed from V and 4 bases from J, the gap between germline ends came to 12 bases.

There are many counts of this clonotype. The V and J genes are TRBV11-3 and TRBJ2-7, with D perhaps matching TRBD2 (6 bases). V was clipped by 0 bases and J by 9 bases, with 9 bases between them. CDR1 is SGHNT, CDR2 YENEEA, per germline. The CDR3 loop spans 12 amino acids. The CDR3 sequence is CASSLDFGRQYF. The CDR3 DNA follows: TGTGCCAGCAGCTTAGATTTCGGGAGGCAGTACTTC.

This clonotype was found many times. The J gene is TRBJ2-2, the V gene TRBV28; D perhaps matches TRBD2 (5 bases). Germline CDR1 reads MDHEN; CDR2 reads SYDVKM. The CDR3 totals 13 residues. V gave up 6 bases and J gave up 4 bases, with 9 bases separating them. DNA for the CDR3: TGTGCCAGCAGGATGCGGGCCACCGGGGAGCTGTTTTTT. The encoded protein is CASRMRATGELFF.

This clonotype occurred many times. The chain has TRBV20-1 and TRBJ1-5; D gene uncertain. The germline V and J ends were trimmed by 2 bases and 0 bases, with 8 bases remaining between them. Germline CDR1 is DFQATT and CDR2 is SNEGSKA (reference sequence). The CDR3 contains 14 residues. CDR3 loop: CSARSQFSNQPQHF. The CDR3 DNA follows: TGCAGTGCTAGATCTCAGTTTAGCAATCAGCCCCAGCATTTT.

The V gene is TRBV27, the J gene TRBJ2-2; the D is unclear. Per the germline V gene, CDR1 is MNHEY and CDR2 is SMNVEV (reference sequence). The CDR3 covers 12 residues. The V and J ends lost 8 bases and 5 bases respectively, with 9 bases between them. The CDR3 sequence: CASVTDTGELFF. CDR3 DNA sequence: TGTGCCAGCGTTACCGATACCGGGGAGCTGTTTTTT.

This clonotype was recorded many times. V usage is TRBV7-2 and J usage is TRBJ1-4; D is ambiguous. Germline V gene sequence: CDR1 SGHTA, CDR2 FQGNSA. V shed 4 bases and J shed 0 bases, with 6 bases lying between them. The CDR3 totals 14 residues. The CDR3 sequence is CASSYTATNEKLFF. The CDR3 DNA follows: TGTGCCAGCAGCTACACAGCAACTAATGAAAAACTGTTTTTT.

This clonotype was detected ten times or more. The V call is TRBV6-1, the J call TRBJ2-7; 10 nucleotides agree with TRBD1. There are 14 residues in the CDR3. The junction had 3 bases not matched to a gene; V was cut back by 4 bases and J by 3 bases. CDR1 and CDR2 (germline): MNHNS, SASEGT. Written as DNA, the CDR3 is TGTGCCAGCAGTGCGGGACAGGGGAACTACGAGCAGTACTTC. This translates into CASSAGQGNYEQYF.